This entry lists 28 T cell receptor beta chains sequenced from one sample in a study of blood T cell repertoires in COVID-19. Measured with immunoSEQ multiplex PCR; TCRdb has only the in-frame clones, and not every one. The sample gives about 520,000 clones, 80% to 90% of which show up once; more than 3% is in the top ten. Sample: peripheral blood. The source of these receptors is a human donor in a cohort sampled during active COVID-19.

The chain links TRBV7-9 to TRBJ1-1, with TRBD1 matching 8 bases. This CDR3 has 12 residues. Germline V lookup: CDR1 SEHNR, CDR2 FQNEAQ (reference sequence). V was pared by 1 base and J by 11 bases, with 3 bases of the junction left unmatched. The CDR3 loop reads CASSLETGAAFF. CDR3 nucleotides: TGTGCCAGCAGCTTAGAGACAGGGGCGGCTTTCTTT.

V is TRBV9 and J is TRBJ2-1, with TRBD2 matching 7 bases. This CDR3 spans 15 amino acids. Germline CDR1 is SGDLS and CDR2 is YYNGEE. With 0 bases clipped from V and 8 bases from J, the junction kept 8 bases outside the gene matches. CDR3 in amino acids: CASSVADGGSDEQFF. DNA for the CDR3: TGTGCCAGCAGCGTAGCCGACGGCGGGAGTGATGAGCAGTTCTTC.

The rearrangement uses TRBV24-1 and TRBJ1-3; D gene uncertain. This CDR3 is 14 amino acids long. Germline V gene sequence: CDR1 KGHDR, CDR2 SFDVKD. Trimming removed 4 bases from V and 9 bases from J, with 15 bases in between. The CDR3 region has the DNA TGTGCCACCAGTGACTCCCCGGTACTAGGCACCATATATTTT. Translation: CATSDSPVLGTIYF.

This clone was counted between two and nine times. The chain couples TRBV7-9 to TRBJ1-6; 9 positions agree with TRBD1. The CDR3 runs 16 residues. Per germline, CDR1 SEHNR and CDR2 FQNEAQ (reference sequence). The V and J ends lost 5 bases and 10 bases, in that order; junction bases with no gene match: 12. The CDR3 is CASSTRPGTGLSPLHF. Here the CDR3 DNA reads TGTGCCAGCAGCACACGACCCGGGACAGGGCTGTCACCCCTCCACTTT.

V and J are TRBV7-2 and TRBJ1-6; D is ambiguous. V was shortened by 1 base and J by 0 bases, with 13 bases between the two germline ends. The CDR3 length is 18 residues. Germline V gives CDR1 SGHTA, CDR2 FQGNSA. The CDR3 nucleotides are TGTGCCAGCAGCTTAGTAGGCGGTTTTAGCTCCTATAATTCACCCCTCCACTTT. The encoded protein is CASSLVGGFSSYNSPLHF.

V usage is TRBV6-5 and J usage is TRBJ1-2; D may be TRBD1 (5 bases). V gave up 1 base and J gave up 2 bases, with 11 bases separating them. This CDR3 spans 15 amino acids. Germline V gives CDR1 MNHEY, CDR2 SVGAGI. As DNA, the CDR3 is TGTGCCAGCAGTTACTACCCGGAGGGGAACTATGGCTACACCTTC. The encoded protein is CASSYYPEGNYGYTF.

J is TRBJ2-1 and V is TRBV4-1; 7 nucleotides line up with TRBD1. The V and J ends lost 6 bases and 6 bases, in that order; junction bases with no gene match: 2. The CDR3 spans 12 residues. The V gene's germline CDR1 is MGHRA and CDR2 YSYEKL. CDR3 in amino acids: CASRSGGNEQFF. The DNA for the CDR3 is TGCGCCAGCAGATCAGGGGGCAATGAGCAGTTCTTC.

The chain joins TRBV5-4 to TRBJ2-1, with 10 bases aligning to TRBD2. CDR1 and CDR2 from the germline V gene are SGHNT and YYREEE (reference sequence). This CDR3 spans 15 amino acids. V shed 3 bases, J shed 4 bases, and the junction held 4 bases outside the gene matches. CDR3 residues: CASSSGLAEYNEQFF. The DNA for the CDR3 is TGTGCCAGCAGCTCCGGACTAGCGGAATACAATGAGCAGTTCTTC.

This CDR3 is CASSPLAGAGYNEQFF. CDR3 nucleotide sequence: TGTGCCAGCAGCCCTTTAGCGGGAGCGGGCTACAATGAGCAGTTCTTC. V and J are TRBV7-3 and TRBJ2-1; 9 nucleotides line up with TRBD2. J lost 3 bases, V lost 5 bases, and 8 bases had no gene match. The CDR3 sequence is 16 residues long. Germline assignment: CDR1 SGHTA and CDR2 FQGTGA.

The V gene is TRBV3-1 (or the pseudogene TRBV3-2), the J gene TRBJ1-4; D perhaps matches TRBD1 (5 bases). Germline V gene lookup returns CDR1 LGHDT and CDR2 YNNKEL (reference sequence). The V and J ends lost 3 bases and 5 bases respectively, with 19 bases between them. This CDR3 has 17 residues. CDR3 residues: CASSHFPLDSPNEKLFF. CDR3 DNA sequence: TGTGCCAGCAGCCATTTCCCCTTAGACAGCCCGAATGAAAAACTGTTTTTT.

The chain recombines TRBV6-5 with TRBJ2-7, with 10 bases matching TRBD1. The CDR3 is 13 amino acids. Germline trimming cut 6 bases from V and 3 bases from J; bases unmatched to any gene: 2. The V gene's germline CDR1 is MNHEY and CDR2 SVGAGI. The CDR3 loop is CASRRDRGYEQYF. The CDR3 DNA reads as TGTGCCAGCAGGCGGGACAGGGGCTACGAGCAGTACTTC.

The V and J genes are TRBV5-8 and TRBJ1-5; 7 nucleotides agree with TRBD1. Germline CDR1 SGHTS, CDR2 YDEGEE. The CDR3 consists of 14 residues. Trimming removed 3 bases from V and 6 bases from J; junction bases left unmatched: 6. The chain's CDR3 is CASSSTGDGQPQHF. CDR3 in DNA: TGTGCCAGCAGCTCAACAGGGGACGGTCAGCCCCAGCATTTT.

V usage is TRBV19 and J usage is TRBJ1-3; 7 nucleotides agree with TRBD1. Germline V gene lookup returns CDR1 LNHDA and CDR2 SQIVND (reference sequence). V was pared by 5 bases and J by 1 base, with 11 bases of the junction left unmatched. The CDR3 runs to 17 residues. CDR3: CASSPIDRAASGNTIYF. Written as DNA, the CDR3 is TGTGCCAGTAGTCCGATCGACAGGGCGGCGTCTGGAAACACCATATATTTT.

This chain joins TRBV5-1 and TRBJ2-3; 8 positions agree with TRBD2. Germline V gene lookup returns CDR1 SGHRS and CDR2 YFSETQ. The J segment lost 2 bases and the V segment lost 4 bases, leaving 6 bases of the junction unmatched. The CDR3 covers 15 residues. CDR3 amino acids: CASSQREFVTDTQYF. The CDR3 nucleotides are TGCGCCAGCAGCCAGCGGGAGTTCGTCACAGATACGCAGTATTTT.

This rearrangement joins TRBV6-5 to TRBJ1-2; TRBD1 matches at 7 bases. With 5 bases clipped from V and 2 bases from J, the junction kept 8 bases outside the gene matches. Germline lookup yields CDR1 MNHEY and CDR2 SVGAGI. This CDR3 is built from 15 residues. The CDR3 loop reads CASSTFDRVNYGYTF. DNA of the CDR3: TGTGCCAGCAGTACCTTTGACAGGGTGAACTATGGCTACACCTTC.

This chain connects TRBV19 to TRBJ2-5; 9 positions match TRBD2. Germline CDR1 is LNHDA and CDR2 is SQIVND (reference sequence). The J segment lost 5 bases and the V segment lost 5 bases, leaving 15 bases of the junction unmatched. The CDR3 is made up of 17 amino acids. In nucleotides, the CDR3 is TGTGCCAGTAGTTCCTATAGCCTAGCGGGACGATACGAGACCCAGTACTTC. This gives the protein CASSSYSLAGRYETQYF.

V usage is TRBV6-5 and J usage is TRBJ2-5; possible D gene TRBD1, 6 bases. The CDR3 is 14 amino acids. Germline loops: CDR1 MNHEY, CDR2 SVGAGI. The V and J ends lost 6 bases and 4 bases respectively, with 15 bases between them. CDR3 DNA: TGTGCCAGCAGCGTTCTCTCAGGGGTAGAGACCCAGTACTTC. It is translated as CASSVLSGVETQYF.

The V gene is TRBV5-4, the J gene TRBJ2-1, with 13 bases lining up with TRBD2. Germline V gives CDR1 SGHNT, CDR2 YYREEE (reference sequence). With 2 bases clipped from V and 6 bases from J, the junction kept 2 bases outside the gene matches. The CDR3 runs to 15 residues. The CDR3 DNA reads as TGTGCCAGCAGCTTCCGACTAGCGGGAGGCAATGAGCAGTTCTTC. It encodes CASSFRLAGGNEQFF. The whole variable domain, filled in from reference TRBV5-4 and TRBJ2-1, reads ETGVTQSPTHLIKTRGQQVTLRCSSQSGHNTVSWYQQALGQGPQFIFQYYREEENGRGNFPPRFSGLQFPNYSSELNVNALELDDSALYLCASSFRLAGGNEQFFGPGTRLTVL.

This chain links TRBV27 with TRBJ1-6, with TRBD1 identical over 9 bases. CDR1 MNHEY and CDR2 SMNVEV come from the germline V gene (reference sequence). This CDR3 has 19 amino acids. The ends lost 6 bases at V and 0 bases at J; junction bases unmatched: 12. In nucleotides, the CDR3 is TGTGCCAGCAGCTACCTCGGGACAGGGATCGGCTCCTATAATTCACCCCTCCACTTT. Amino acid sequence: CASSYLGTGIGSYNSPLHF.

V is TRBV20-1 and J is TRBJ2-1, with D possibly being TRBD2 (7 bases). The CDR3 consists of 11 residues. In germline, CDR1 is DFQATT, CDR2 SNEGSKA (reference sequence). V was trimmed by 5 bases and J by 9 bases, leaving 11 bases between them. CDR3 DNA sequence: TGCAGTGCTCGAGGGGGGGGTGAGCAGTTCTTC. Translating it yields CSARGGGEQFF.

The chain joins TRBV28 to TRBJ1-1, with a possible D match to TRBD1 (6 bases). The germline V gene encodes CDR1 MDHEN and CDR2 SYDVKM. Trimming stripped 6 bases from V and 13 bases from J, with 15 bases between. The length of the CDR3 is 11 residues. The CDR3 loop reads CASREQGNNFF. The CDR3 region has the DNA TGTGCCAGCAGGGAGCAGGGGAATAATTTCTTT.

V is TRBV6-5 and J is TRBJ1-2; 7 bases fit TRBD1. CDR1 is MNHEY, CDR2 SVGAGI, per germline. The CDR3 length is 15 residues. Trimming cost V 2 bases and J 3 bases; bases outside gene matches: 6. In nucleotides, the CDR3 is TGTGCCAGCAGTTACCAAGGGGGCCAGTACTATGGCTACACCTTC. Residues: CASSYQGGQYYGYTF.

This clone was seen just once. This sequence joins TRBV28 and TRBJ1-1; D gene unclear. In germline, CDR1 is MDHEN, CDR2 SYDVKM. This CDR3 spans 14 amino acids. V gave up 1 base and J gave up 1 base, with 7 bases separating them. CDR3 DNA sequence: TGTGCCAGCAGTTTATCGGGATGGAACACTGAAGCTTTCTTT. This sequence encodes CASSLSGWNTEAFF.

The chain is built from TRBV15 and TRBJ2-1; possible D gene TRBD1, 6 bases. V lost 5 bases to trimming and J lost 9 bases, with 17 bases between them. Looked up from germline, CDR1 is LNHNV and CDR2 is YYDKDF (reference sequence). The CDR3 is made up of 14 amino acids. The CDR3 bases are TGTGCCACCAGCCGTCAAGGGGGTTTGGTTGAGCAGTTCTTC. This codes for CATSRQGGLVEQFF.

This clone has a single count. This sequence joins TRBV29-1 and TRBJ2-1, with 8 bases identical to TRBD2. This CDR3 region has 12 residues. Germline lookup yields CDR1 SQVTM and CDR2 ANQGSEA. V was pared by 4 bases and J by 9 bases, with 5 bases of the junction left unmatched. The CDR3 sequence is CSVVVRGVEQFF. The CDR3 DNA follows: TGCAGCGTTGTAGTGCGGGGGGTTGAGCAGTTCTTC.

The chain couples TRBV19 to TRBJ2-2; D remains ambiguous. CDR3 length: 14 amino acids. V shed 5 bases and J shed 5 bases, with 12 bases lying between them. Germline CDR1 and CDR2: LNHDA and SQIVND (reference sequence). CDR3 DNA: TGTGCCAGTAGTCCGGTCGGAGCTACCGGGGAGCTGTTTTTT. This codes for CASSPVGATGELFF.

This chain connects TRBV30 to TRBJ1-1, with D possibly TRBD1 on 6 matching bases. This CDR3 region has 16 residues. The V gene lost 1 base and the J gene lost 3 bases, with 18 bases spanning the gap. Germline V lookup: CDR1 GTSNPN, CDR2 SVGIG (reference sequence). This chain's CDR3 is CAWSASGHLRDTEAFF. CDR3 nucleotides: TGTGCCTGGAGTGCTTCGGGACACCTAAGGGACACTGAAGCTTTCTTT.

The rearrangement joins TRBV12-5 to TRBJ2-1; TRBD1 might be the D (7 bases). Trimming cost V 5 bases and J 6 bases, with 8 bases left between them. The CDR3 has 12 amino acids. Germline V gives CDR1 LGHNT, CDR2 FRNRAP. CDR3 bases: TGTGCTAGTGGTCAGGGGGGCAATGAGCAGTTCTTC. It specifies CASGQGGNEQFF.